This T cell receptor (beta chain) was identified in a study of blood T cell repertoires in COVID-19. Study summary: Material from acute and convalescent COVID-19 was sourced from the United States, Italy and Spain. PBMCs, B-cell-depleted T cells, or T cells provided the cDNA or gDNA that made up the material.

Method: immunoSEQ multiplex PCR; TCRdb's copy keeps in-frame clones and lacks some. The table includes over 150,000 clones, 80% detected once. Germline V CDR1 and CDR2: WSHSY, SAAADI. This CDR3 is built from 14 residues. V was cut by 2 bases and J by 0 bases, with 5 bases left in between. Living in 24 US areas, the participants were between about 18 and 100 years of age. The source of this sequence is a woman aged 60-75 years who had recovered from COVID-19. Sequenced material: PBMCs or T cells enriched from blood (not recorded which). V and J are TRBV10-2 and TRBJ1-3; no firm D call. Here the CDR3 DNA reads TGCGCCAGCAGTGAGGCAGTCTCTGGAAACACCATATATTTT. Protein sequence: CASSEAVSGNTIYF.